The source of this T cell receptor beta chain is a study of identical twins. Findings and limits, study-wide: Fewer insertions marked abundant cord blood beta clonotypes; young adult naive trended weakly, memory not at all. Models, which agreed with sharing between unrelated individuals, nonetheless underestimated the out-of-frame TCR alpha sharing seen in monozygotic twins.

TCRdb redid the calling of the 5' RACE reads with MiXCR, one entry per CDR3 protein. The sample records around 370,000 distinct CDR3 sequences, approximately 8.8% being singletons. This clonotype has a handful of counts. Its antigen remains unidentified. CDR3 length: 15 amino acids. Germline CDR1 is GTSNPN and CDR2 is SVGIG (reference sequence). V shed 4 bases and J shed 0 bases, with 13 bases lying between them. The sample taken for sequencing was naive T cells sorted from blood. The chain combines TRBV30 with TRBJ2-1; D gene unclear. This TCR came from a woman aged 50 to 65 in good health. The CDR3 here is CAWTSASGSYNEQFF. In DNA, the CDR3 is TGTGCCTGGACCTCAGCGAGTGGCTCCTACAATGAGCAGTTCTTC.